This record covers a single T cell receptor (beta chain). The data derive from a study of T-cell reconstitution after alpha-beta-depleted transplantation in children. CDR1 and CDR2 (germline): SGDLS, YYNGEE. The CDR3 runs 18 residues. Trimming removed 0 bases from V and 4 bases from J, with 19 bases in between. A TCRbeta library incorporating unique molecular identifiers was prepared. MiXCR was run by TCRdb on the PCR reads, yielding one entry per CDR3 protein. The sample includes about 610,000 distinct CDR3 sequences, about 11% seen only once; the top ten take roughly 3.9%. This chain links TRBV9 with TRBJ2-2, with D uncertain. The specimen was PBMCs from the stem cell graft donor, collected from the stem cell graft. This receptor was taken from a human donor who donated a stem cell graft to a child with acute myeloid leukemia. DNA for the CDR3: TGTGCCAGCAGCGTAGGATTGCAGGCGAGGCGAGGCACCGGGGAGCTGTTTTTT. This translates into CASSVGLQARRGTGELFF.